This T cell receptor beta chain comes out of a study of blood T cell repertoires in COVID-19. In the authors' workflow: Reference gene primers were amplified, and this amplification served to estimate nucleated cell counts. Assay: immunoSEQ multiplex PCR; the TCRdb copy retains only in-frame clones and omits some. The DNA was the basis for D and trimming; V, J and clone size are from that table. This sample carries more than 200,000 clones, approximately 86% of them seen once, and the ten largest clones take 5.2%. V was clipped by 5 bases and J by 8 bases; unmatched bases: 7. The germline CDR1 and CDR2 sequences are SGHAT and FQNNGV. The length of the CDR3 is 14 residues.

J is TRBJ2-1 and V is TRBV11-2; 9 bases map to TRBD2. Material: peripheral blood. The receptor was isolated from a woman aged 55-70 years with COVID-19, enrolled during active disease. The CDR3 DNA reads as TGTGCCAGCAGCCCTAGCGGGGCCTGGGATGAGCAGTTCTTC. This gives the protein CASSPSGAWDEQFF.